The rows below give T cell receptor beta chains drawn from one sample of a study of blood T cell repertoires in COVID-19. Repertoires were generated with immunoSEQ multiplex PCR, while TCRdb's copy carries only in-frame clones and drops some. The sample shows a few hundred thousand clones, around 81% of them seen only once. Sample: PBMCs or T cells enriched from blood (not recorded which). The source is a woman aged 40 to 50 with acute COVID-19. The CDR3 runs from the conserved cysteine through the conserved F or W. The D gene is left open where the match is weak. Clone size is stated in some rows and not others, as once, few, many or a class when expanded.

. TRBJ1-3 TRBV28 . TGTGCCAGCAGTTTACAGGGTTTGTTTAGTGGAAACACCATATATTTT CASSLQGLFSGNTIYF
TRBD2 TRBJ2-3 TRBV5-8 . TGTGCCAGCAGCCCGACGGGGGGGGTGACAGATACGCAGTATTTT CASSPTGGVTDTQYF
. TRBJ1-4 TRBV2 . TGTGCCAGCAGTCCCGGGAGGCCCCAAGAAAAACTGTTTTTT CASSPGRPQEKLFF
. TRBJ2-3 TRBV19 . TGTGCCAGTAGTAACCCGGGGGAGGCAACAGATACGCAGTATTTT CASSNPGEATDTQYF
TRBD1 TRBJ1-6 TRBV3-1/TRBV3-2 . TGTGCCAGCAGCCAAGTAGGACAGGGGGATTCACCCCTCCACTTT CASSQVGQGDSPLHF
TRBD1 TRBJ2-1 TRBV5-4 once TGTGCCAGCAGCTCTGGGAGAGGGACAGCAGCCCACAATGAGCAGTTCTTC CASSSGRGTAAHNEQFF
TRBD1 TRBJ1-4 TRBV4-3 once TGCGCCAGCAGCCAATCGCCGGGACAGGAACTGTTTTTT CASSQSPGQELFF
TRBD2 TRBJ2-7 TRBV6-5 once TGTGCCAGCAGGCCAGGGCTAGCGGATTACTACGAGCAGTACTTC CASRPGLADYYEQYF
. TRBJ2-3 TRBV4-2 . TGTGCCAGCAGCCAAGGGACTTCGTCGGCAGATACGCAGTATTTT CASSQGTSSADTQYF
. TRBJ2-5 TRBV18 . TGTGCCAGCTCACCTGGACAGCAAGAGACCCAGTACTTC CASSPGQQETQYF
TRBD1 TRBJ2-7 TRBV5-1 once TGCGCCAGCAGCTTGATAACAGGGGGTATTTACGAGCAGTACTTC CASSLITGGIYEQYF
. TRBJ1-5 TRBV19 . TGTGCCAGTAGTATAGTAGATTCTAGCAATCAGCCCCAGCATTTT CASSIVDSSNQPQHF
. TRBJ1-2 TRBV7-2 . TGTGCCAGCAGCTTAGTGGACGGTTTCGGAGGAGGCTACACCTTC CASSLVDGFGGGYTF
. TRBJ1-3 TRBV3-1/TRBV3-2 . TGTGCCAGCAGCCAAGAACGGGACACCTACTCTGGAAACACCATATATTTT CASSQERDTYSGNTIYF
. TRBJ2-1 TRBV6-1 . TGTGCCAGCAGTGGCCGCCGGGACAACTCCTACAATGAGCAGTTCTTC CASSGRRDNSYNEQFF
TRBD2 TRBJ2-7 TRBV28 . TGTGCCAGCGTCGGCGGGGGGGCACAAGAGCAGTACTTC CASVGGGAQEQYF
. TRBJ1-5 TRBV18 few TGTGCCAGCTCACCAGACAGGTCCCAGCCCCAGCATTTT CASSPDRSQPQHF
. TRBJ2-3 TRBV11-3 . TGTGCCAGCAGCTTTCAGGGGGGCGATACGCAGTATTTT CASSFQGGDTQYF
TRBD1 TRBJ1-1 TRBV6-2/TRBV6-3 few TGTGCCAGCAGTTTGGGGACAGTTGAAGCTTTCTTT CASSLGTVEAFF
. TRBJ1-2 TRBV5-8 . TGTGCCAGCAGCTTTGACGGGAGGCAGGTCCAGCGGTATGGCTACACCTTC CASSFDGRQVQRYGYTF